This T cell receptor (beta chain) was retrieved from a study of CD8+ T cells in alopecia areata. About the research overall: Tofacitinib exposure lasted 6 to 18 months, followed by 6 months off drug.

Of note for this clone: The antigen is unknown.

RNA was extracted and reverse transcribed into cDNA as the sequencing template. Libraries were prepared by immunoSEQ multiplex PCR; TCRdb keeps only in-frame clonotypes and omits some of them. The table has roughly 250,000 clones, 67% seen once. CDR3 size: 15 residues. Germline V gene sequence: CDR1 GTSNPN, CDR2 SVGIG (reference sequence). V lost 3 bases, J lost 4 bases, and 9 bases stayed unmatched. Study observations and caveats: Among the cells sequenced in scalp samples are also the resident alphabeta T cells of normal skin. With patients, TCR sharing proved less clear than in mice, a difference possibly related to HLA.

V usage is TRBV30 and J usage is TRBJ1-5; 7 nucleotides agree with TRBD1. Material: CD4+ T cells sorted from blood, obtained at week 0. This clonotype was sampled from a human donor with alopecia areata. The CDR3 sequence: CAWSGGQVGNQPQHF. The CDR3 bases are TGTGCCTGGAGCGGCGGACAGGTAGGGAATCAGCCCCAGCATTTT.